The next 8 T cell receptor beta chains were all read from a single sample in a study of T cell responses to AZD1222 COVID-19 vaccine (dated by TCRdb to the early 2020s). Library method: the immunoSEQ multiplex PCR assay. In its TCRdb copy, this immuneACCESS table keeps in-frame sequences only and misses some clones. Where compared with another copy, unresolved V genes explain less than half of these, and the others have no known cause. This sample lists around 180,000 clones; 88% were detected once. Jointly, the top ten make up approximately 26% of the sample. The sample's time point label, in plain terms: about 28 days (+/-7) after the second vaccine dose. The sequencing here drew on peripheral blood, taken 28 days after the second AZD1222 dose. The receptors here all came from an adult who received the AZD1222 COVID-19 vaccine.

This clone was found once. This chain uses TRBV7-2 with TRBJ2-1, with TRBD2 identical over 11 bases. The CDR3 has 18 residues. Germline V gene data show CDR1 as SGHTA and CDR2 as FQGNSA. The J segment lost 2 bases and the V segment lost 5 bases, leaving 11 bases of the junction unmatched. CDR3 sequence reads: CASSKDGSGRAPYNEQFF. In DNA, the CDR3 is TGTGCCAGCAGCAAGGACGGTAGCGGGAGGGCGCCCTACAATGAGCAGTTCTTC.

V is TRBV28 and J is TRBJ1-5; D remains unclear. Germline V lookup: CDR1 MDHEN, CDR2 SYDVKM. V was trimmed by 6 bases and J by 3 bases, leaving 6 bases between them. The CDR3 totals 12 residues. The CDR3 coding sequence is TGTGCCAGCAGCTTAGTCAATCAGCCCCAGCATTTT. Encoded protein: CASSLVNQPQHF. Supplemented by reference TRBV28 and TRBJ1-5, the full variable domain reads DVKVTQSSRYLVKRTGEKVFLECVQDMDHENMFWYRQDPGLGLRLIYFSYDVKMKEKGDIPEGYSVSREKKERFSLILESASTNQTSMYLCASSLVNQPQHFGDGTRLSIL.

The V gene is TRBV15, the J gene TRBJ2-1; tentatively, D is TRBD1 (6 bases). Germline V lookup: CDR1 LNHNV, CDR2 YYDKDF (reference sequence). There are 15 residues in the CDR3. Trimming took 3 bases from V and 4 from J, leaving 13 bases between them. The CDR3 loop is CATSRGAGNYNEQFF. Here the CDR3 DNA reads TGTGCCACCAGCAGGGGGGCTGGAAATTACAATGAGCAGTTCTTC.

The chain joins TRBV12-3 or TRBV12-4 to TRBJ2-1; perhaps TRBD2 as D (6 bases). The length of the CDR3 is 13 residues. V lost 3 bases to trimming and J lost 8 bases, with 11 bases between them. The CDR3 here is CASSFGGGDEQFF. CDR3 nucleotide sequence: TGTGCCAGCAGTTTTGGCGGCGGGGATGAGCAGTTCTTC.

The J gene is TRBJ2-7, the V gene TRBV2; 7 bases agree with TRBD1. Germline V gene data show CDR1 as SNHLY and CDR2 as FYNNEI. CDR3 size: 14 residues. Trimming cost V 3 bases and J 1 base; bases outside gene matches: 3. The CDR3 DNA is TGTGCCAGCAGTGACGGCAGGGGGTCCTACGAGCAGTACTTC. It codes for CASSDGRGSYEQYF.

The CDR3 DNA is TGTGCCAGCAGGCTGGACCCAGGGAGTTTATCAGATACGCAGTATTTT. Translating it yields CASRLDPGSLSDTQYF. This sequence joins TRBV28 and TRBJ2-3; D is possibly TRBD1 or TRBD2 (5 bases each). CDR1 is MDHEN and CDR2 is SYDVKM in the germline V gene. The CDR3 covers 16 residues. Trimming removed 6 bases at V and 4 bases at J, with 20 bases between.

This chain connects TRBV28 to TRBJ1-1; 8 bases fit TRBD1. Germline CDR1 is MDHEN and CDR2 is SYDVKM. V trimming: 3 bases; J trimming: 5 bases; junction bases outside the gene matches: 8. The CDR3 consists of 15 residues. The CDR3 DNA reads TGTGCCAGCAGTTTGGCCGGACAGGGCTTAACTGAAGCTTTCTTT. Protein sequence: CASSLAGQGLTEAFF. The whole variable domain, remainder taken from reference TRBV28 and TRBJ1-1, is DVKVTQSSRYLVKRTGEKVFLECVQDMDHENMFWYRQDPGLGLRLIYFSYDVKMKEKGDIPEGYSVSREKKERFSLILESASTNQTSMYLCASSLAGQGLTEAFFGQGTRLTVV.

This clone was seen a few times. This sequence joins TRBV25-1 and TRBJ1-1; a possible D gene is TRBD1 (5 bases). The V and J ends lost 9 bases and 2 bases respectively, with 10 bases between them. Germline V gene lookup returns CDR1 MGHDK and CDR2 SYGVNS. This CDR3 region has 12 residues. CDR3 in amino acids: CASRQSNTEAFF. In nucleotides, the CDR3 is TGTGCCAGTCGACAGAGCAACACTGAAGCTTTCTTT.